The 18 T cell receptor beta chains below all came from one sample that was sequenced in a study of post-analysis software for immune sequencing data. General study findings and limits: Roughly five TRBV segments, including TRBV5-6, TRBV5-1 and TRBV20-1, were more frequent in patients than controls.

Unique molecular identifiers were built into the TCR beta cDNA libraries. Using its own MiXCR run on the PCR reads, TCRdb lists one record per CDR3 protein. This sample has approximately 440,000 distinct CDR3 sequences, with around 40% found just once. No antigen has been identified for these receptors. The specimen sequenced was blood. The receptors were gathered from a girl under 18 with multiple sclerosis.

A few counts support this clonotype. The CDR3 loop is CASSSGQGPDTQYF. The CDR3 DNA reads as TGCGCCAGCAGCTCCGGACAGGGTCCAGATACGCAGTATTTT. The genes are TRBV5-1 and TRBJ2-3; 8 bases are shared with TRBD1. J was trimmed by 4 bases and V by 3 bases; bases with no gene match: 4. The CDR3 extends over 14 amino acids. CDR1 is SGHRS and CDR2 is YFSETQ in the germline V gene. Supplemented by reference TRBV5-1 and TRBJ2-3, the full variable domain reads KAGVTQTPRYLIKTRGQQVTLSCSPISGHRSVSWYQQTPGQGLQFLFEYFSETQRNKGNFPGRFSGRQFSNSRSEMNVSTLELGDSALYLCASSSGQGPDTQYFGPGTRLTVL.

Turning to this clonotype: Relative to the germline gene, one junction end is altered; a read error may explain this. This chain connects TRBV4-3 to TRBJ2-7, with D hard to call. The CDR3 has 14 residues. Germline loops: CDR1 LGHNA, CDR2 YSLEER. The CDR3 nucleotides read TGCGCCAGCAGCCAAGGACGGAGCTCCTACGACCAGTACTTC. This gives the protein CASSQGRSSYDQYF.

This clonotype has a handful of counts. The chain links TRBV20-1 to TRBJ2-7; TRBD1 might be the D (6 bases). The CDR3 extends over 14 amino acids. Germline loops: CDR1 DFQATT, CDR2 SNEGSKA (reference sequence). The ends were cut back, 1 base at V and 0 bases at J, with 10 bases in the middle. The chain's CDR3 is CSARGQVRSYEQYF. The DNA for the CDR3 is TGCAGTGCTAGAGGACAGGTTCGCTCCTACGAGCAGTACTTC.

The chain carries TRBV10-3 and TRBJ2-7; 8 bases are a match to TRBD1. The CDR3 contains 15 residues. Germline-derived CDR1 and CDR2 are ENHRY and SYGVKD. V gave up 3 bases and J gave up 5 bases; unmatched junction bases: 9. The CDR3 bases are TGTGCCATCAGTGATGGACAGGGAGAGAACCACGAGCAGTACTTC. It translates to CAISDGQGENHEQYF.

CDR3 amino acids: CASSLLVGSYEQYF. The CDR3 DNA reads as TGCGCCAGCAGCTTGCTTGTCGGGAGCTACGAGCAGTACTTC. The chain has TRBV5-1 and TRBJ2-7, with D possibly TRBD2 on 6 matching bases. Germline V lookup: CDR1 SGHRS, CDR2 YFSETQ. The germline V and J ends were trimmed by 1 base and 3 bases, with 11 bases remaining between them. This CDR3 has 14 amino acids.

The CDR3: CSAPGQGKETQYF. CDR3 coding DNA: TGCAGTGCTCCGGGACAGGGGAAAGAGACCCAGTACTTC. The chain couples TRBV20-1 to TRBJ2-5; 10 positions agree with TRBD1. The CDR3 has 13 amino acids. J lost 3 bases, V lost 5 bases, and 3 bases had no gene match. The germline V gene has CDR1 DFQATT and CDR2 SNEGSKA (reference sequence).

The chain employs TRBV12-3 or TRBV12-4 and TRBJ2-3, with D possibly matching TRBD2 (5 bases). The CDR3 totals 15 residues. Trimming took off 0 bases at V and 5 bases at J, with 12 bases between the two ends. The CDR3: CASSLASLVRDTQYF. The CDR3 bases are TGTGCCAGCAGTTTAGCCTCACTAGTGAGAGATACGCAGTATTTT.

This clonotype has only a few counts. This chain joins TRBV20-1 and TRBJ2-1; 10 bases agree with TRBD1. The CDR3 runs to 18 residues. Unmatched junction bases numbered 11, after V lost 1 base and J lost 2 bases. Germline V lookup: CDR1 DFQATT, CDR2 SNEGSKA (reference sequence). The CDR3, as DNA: TGCAGTGCTAGAGCTAGTCGCCGGGACAGGGGTCCCTACAATGAGCAGTTCTTC. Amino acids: CSARASRRDRGPYNEQFF.

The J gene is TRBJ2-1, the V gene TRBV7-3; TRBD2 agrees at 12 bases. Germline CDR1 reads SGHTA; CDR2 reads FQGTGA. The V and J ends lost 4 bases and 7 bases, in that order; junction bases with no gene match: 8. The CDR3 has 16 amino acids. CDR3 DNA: TGTGCCAGCAGCTCTACGACTAGCGGGAGAAGGAATGAGCAGTTCTTC. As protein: CASSSTTSGRRNEQFF.

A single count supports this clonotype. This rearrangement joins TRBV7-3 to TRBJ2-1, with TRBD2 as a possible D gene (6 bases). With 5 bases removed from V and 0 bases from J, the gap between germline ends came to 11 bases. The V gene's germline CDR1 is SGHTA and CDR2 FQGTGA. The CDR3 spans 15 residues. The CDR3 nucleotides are TGTGCCAGCAGCCTTCTAGCGAGCTCCTACAATGAGCAGTTCTTC. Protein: CASSLLASSYNEQFF.

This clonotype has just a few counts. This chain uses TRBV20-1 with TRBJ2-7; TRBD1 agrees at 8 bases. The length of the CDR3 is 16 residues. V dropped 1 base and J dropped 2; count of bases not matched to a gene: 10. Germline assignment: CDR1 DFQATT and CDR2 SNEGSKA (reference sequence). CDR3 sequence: CSARVAPGQVTYEQYF. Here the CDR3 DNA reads TGCAGTGCTAGAGTAGCTCCGGGACAGGTTACCTACGAGCAGTACTTC.

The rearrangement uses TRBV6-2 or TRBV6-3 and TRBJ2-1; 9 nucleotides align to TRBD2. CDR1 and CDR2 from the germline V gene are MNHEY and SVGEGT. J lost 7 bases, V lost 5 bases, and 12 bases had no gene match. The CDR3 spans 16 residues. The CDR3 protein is CASSDHGGGAENEQFF. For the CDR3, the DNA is TGTGCCAGCAGTGACCACGGCGGGGGGGCGGAGAATGAGCAGTTCTTC.

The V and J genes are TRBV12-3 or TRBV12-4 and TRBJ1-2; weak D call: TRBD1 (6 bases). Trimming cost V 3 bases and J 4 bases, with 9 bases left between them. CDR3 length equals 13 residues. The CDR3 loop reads CASSFQDSYGYTF. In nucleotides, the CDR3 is TGTGCCAGCAGTTTTCAGGACAGCTATGGCTACACCTTC.

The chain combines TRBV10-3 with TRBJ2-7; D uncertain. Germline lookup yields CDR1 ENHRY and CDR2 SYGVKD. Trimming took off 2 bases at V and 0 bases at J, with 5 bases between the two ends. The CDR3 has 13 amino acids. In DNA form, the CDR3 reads TGTGCCATCAGTGAGGGAAGCTCCTACGAGCAGTACTTC. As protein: CAISEGSSYEQYF.

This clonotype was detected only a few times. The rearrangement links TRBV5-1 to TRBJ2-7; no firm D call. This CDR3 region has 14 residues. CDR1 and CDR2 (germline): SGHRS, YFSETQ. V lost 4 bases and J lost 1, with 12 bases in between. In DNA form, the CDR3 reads TGCGCCAGCAGCCCCATAGCTAGGTCCTACGAGCAGTACTTC. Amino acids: CASSPIARSYEQYF.

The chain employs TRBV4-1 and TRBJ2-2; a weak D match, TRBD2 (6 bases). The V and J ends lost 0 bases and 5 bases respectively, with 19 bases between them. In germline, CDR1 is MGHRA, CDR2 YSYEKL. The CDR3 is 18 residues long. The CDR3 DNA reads TGCGCCAGCAGCCAAGATCGCACCCCGAGGCTAGCGACCGGGGAGCTGTTTTTT. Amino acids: CASSQDRTPRLATGELFF.

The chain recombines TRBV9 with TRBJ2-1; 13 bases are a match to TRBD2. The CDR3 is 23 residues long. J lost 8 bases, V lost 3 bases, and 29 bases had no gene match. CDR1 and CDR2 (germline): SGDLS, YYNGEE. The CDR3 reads CASSEGTGLAGLKKVSSVYEQFF. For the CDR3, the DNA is TGTGCCAGCAGCGAGGGGACGGGACTAGCGGGATTAAAGAAGGTTTCGTCAGTTTATGAGCAGTTCTTC.

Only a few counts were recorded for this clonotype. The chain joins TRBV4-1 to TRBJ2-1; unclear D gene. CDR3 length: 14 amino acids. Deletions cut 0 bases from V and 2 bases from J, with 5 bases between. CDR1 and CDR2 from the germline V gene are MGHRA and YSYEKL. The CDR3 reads CASSQDNTYNEQFF. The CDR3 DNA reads TGCGCCAGCAGCCAAGACAACACCTACAATGAGCAGTTCTTC.